The present T cell receptor beta chain was sequenced within a study of cytomegalovirus exposure and HLA in healthy donors. Everyone who donated was a healthy bone marrow donor. A note on this clone: Its specificity is unknown.

The PCR made use of 60 Vbeta and 13 Jbeta primers. The repertoire was sequenced with immunoSEQ multiplex PCR; TCRdb's copy has only in-frame clones and lacks some. The repertoire holds roughly 160,000 clones, with roughly 71% as singletons. The study's findings and limits: Earlier results showed most TCR beta V segments being productive about 87% or about 30% of the time. An analysis that was carried out later associated fewer than 20,000 TCR beta sequences with HLA alleles at 0.05 false discovery rate.

The sequencing input was PBMCs. This sequence originates from a girl aged 10-17 years in good health and CMV-seronegative.

This CDR3 is CASGQGDYGYTF. CDR3 coding DNA: TGTGCCAGCGGACAGGGCGATTATGGCTACACCTTC. V is TRBV6-6 and J is TRBJ1-2; 8 nucleotides line up with TRBD1. V shed 8 bases, J shed 5 bases, and the junction held 4 bases outside the gene matches. Germline V gives CDR1 MNHNY, CDR2 SVGAGI (reference sequence). The CDR3 extends over 12 amino acids.